The following is a TCR beta chain sequence with its context. This clonotype appeared a few times. What antigen it recognizes has not been identified. No clone much larger than this one lies a single base away; base qualities are absent. To prepare the library, PCR was applied. TCRdb records Illumina HiSeq 2500 as the sequencer. Molecular barcoding was employed in the preparation of TCR libraries, with unique molecular identifiers being used to normalize TCRbeta repertoire quantification. TCRdb reran the public reads through fastp at Q25 and MiXCR, keeping productive beta chains. Each CDR3 protein appears once, grouped with its most common genes and DNA. This sample lists 550,000 to 600,000 distinct CDR3 sequences; under 30% were detected once. The ten largest account for over 12% of the sample. The treatment or condition label, read with the paper, signifies: allogeneic hematopoietic cell transplantation with graft depleted of TCRalphabeta T cells and CD19 B cells. Transplant recipients were children who received TCRalphabeta/CD19-depleted allogeneic hematopoietic cell grafts.

This entry comes from a study of T-cell reconstitution after alpha-beta-depleted transplantation in children (dated by TCRdb to about 2016). Regarding the complete study: Using TCR repertoire profiling, the study quantitatively followed how T-cell immune reconstitution unfolded in children after TCRalphabeta/CD19-depleted allogeneic hematopoietic cell transplantation.

Results and caveats for the whole study, not just this receptor: Hyperexpanded clone frequencies declined over subsequent months; after one year, T-cell counts and TCRbeta diversity were mostly attributed to newly produced T cells. In some patients, the high TCRbeta diversity seen at day 60 was put down to recipient T cells and intrathymic progenitors that had survived conditioning. The apparently early recovery of alphabetaT-cell counts about two months after transplant reportedly depended on only several hundred rapidly expanded clones that came from non-depleted graft cells.

The CDR3 contains 17 residues, cysteine and phenylalanine counted. The CDR3 DNA has 51 bases and is translated from base 1. V drops 0 bases and J drops 1 base, leaving 16 bases in between. CDR1 DFQATT and CDR2 SNEGSKA were looked up in the germline V gene (reference sequence). The sequence derives from a boy younger than two who had a stem cell transplant for acute myeloid leukemia, so the T cells may come from the graft donor. The input for sequencing was PBMCs, mostly from graft donor cells, taken 360 days after TCRalphabeta/CD19-depleted stem cell transplant. Rearrangement joined TRBV20-1 to TRBJ1-3; matching of 5 bases hints at TRBD1 as the D gene. The sequenced DNA is TGCAGTGCTAGAGATGGTGGCAGGGTTTCTTCTGGAAACACCATATATTTT. Translated, it reads CSARDGGRVSSGNTIYF.